This TCR beta chain was recovered during a study of blood T cell repertoires in COVID-19. In the source study's methods: Amplifying reference gene primers gave estimates of nucleated cell counts. Sequencing was performed with immunoSEQ multiplex PCR; in TCRdb, only in-frame clones are kept and a portion is missing. The D gene and trimming were derived from the DNA, and the V and J assignments and clone size from that table. The repertoire has 150,000 to 200,000 clones, 75% to 90% of them found once; the top ten carry approximately 2.9%. The CDR3 extends over 16 amino acids. The germline V gene encodes CDR1 LGHDT and CDR2 YNNKEL (reference sequence). V lost 5 bases and J lost 0; bases outside the gene matches: 7.

The clonotype originates from a woman in her fifties or sixties with acute or convalescent COVID-19. The gene calls are TRBV3-1 (or the pseudogene TRBV3-2) and TRBJ1-3; 7 nucleotides align to TRBD1. Sequences were obtained from peripheral blood. The CDR3 coding sequence is TGTGCCAGCAGCACCCGGACAGGTTACTCTGGAAACACCATATATTTT. It codes for CASSTRTGYSGNTIYF.